This T cell receptor (beta chain) comes out of a study of T cell changes during pregnancy in multiple sclerosis (dated by TCRdb to between 2018 and 2021). In terms of the full investigation: In women with multiple sclerosis, the researchers looked at how the T cell repertoire shifted as pregnancy progressed.

CDR1 is given as MNHEY and CDR2 as SMNVEV, both from the germline V gene (reference sequence). Germline trimming amounts to 5 bases on V and 6 bases on J, with 2 as the count of junction bases outside the gene matches. Counted from cysteine to phenylalanine, this CDR3 has 12 amino acids. Left in the record is the CDR3 DNA by itself, 36 bases read in frame from the first base. The library was prepared using the immunoSEQ multiplex PCR assay. TCRdb's version of the immuneACCESS table is confined to in-frame rearrangements and falls short of the full clone set. An unresolved V gene accounts for under half of the shortfall where checked; the remainder is of unknown origin. The sample table lists about 38,000 clones, 75% to 95% of them with a count of one. 9% to 14% of the sample is in the top ten clones. A note on this clone: Its antigen target is currently unknown. Base qualities are missing; no much larger clone stands one base away.

Source: CD8+ T cells from peripheral blood mononuclear cells, taken after pregnancy. This sequence uses TRBV27 and TRBJ2-7; 9 junctional bases match TRBD1. The TCR comes from a female donor with multiple sclerosis, enrolled in a pregnancy study. The CDR3 loop reads CASSRDRAEQYF. The DNA sequence is TGTGCCAGCAGTCGGGACAGGGCCGAGCAGTACTTC.